The 10 T cell receptor beta chains below come from one sample, sequenced in a study of T cells in Graves' hyperthyroidism and ophthalmopathy. RNA transcripts served as the template for amplifying TCR beta CDR3 regions. HTBI primers were employed in a first-round RT-PCR of the TCR CDR3. TCRdb independently ran MiXCR on the multiplex PCR reads; one entry per CDR3 protein. The table has over 400,000 distinct CDR3 sequences, around a fifth seen once. Sequenced input: blood. The receptors were gathered from a woman aged 70-85 years with Graves' ophthalmopathy.

CDR3: CSARRRSYEQYF. CDR3 DNA: TGCAGTGCTAGGAGGAGGTCTTACGAGCAGTACTTC. V and J are TRBV20-1 and TRBJ2-7; TRBD2 might be the D (5 bases). This CDR3 has 12 amino acids. The V and J ends lost 3 bases and 4 bases respectively, with 10 bases between them. Germline-derived CDR1 and CDR2 are DFQATT and SNEGSKA (reference sequence).

In this sample, this clonotype turned up many times. This rearrangement joins TRBV7-3 to TRBJ2-1, with 10 bases fitting TRBD1. In germline, CDR1 is SGHTA, CDR2 FQGTGA. This CDR3 is built from 15 residues. With V trimmed by 5 bases and J by 9 bases, 10 bases remained unmatched. In DNA, the CDR3 is TGTGCCAGCAGCCCTACCGGGACAGGGGTATCTGAGCAGTTCTTC. As protein: CASSPTGTGVSEQFF.

This clonotype has a handful of counts. The J gene is TRBJ2-5, the V gene TRBV30, with 11 bases identical to TRBD2. V was clipped by 2 bases and J by 4 bases; unmatched bases: 6. Germline CDR1 GTSNPN, CDR2 SVGIG (reference sequence). CDR3 length: 15 amino acids. The CDR3 DNA is TGTGCCTGGAGTTTACTAGCGGGAGCCCGAGAGACCCAGTACTTC. It yields the protein CAWSLLAGARETQYF.

This clonotype occurred a few times. The rearrangement links TRBV7-9 to TRBJ2-1, with D unresolved. The CDR3 sequence is 14 residues long. V was cut by 5 bases and J by 8 bases, with 16 bases left in between. The germline CDR1 and CDR2 sequences are SEHNR and FQNEAQ (reference sequence). The CDR3: CASSLVLETHEQFF. CDR3 nucleotides: TGTGCCAGCAGCCTAGTTCTCGAGACTCATGAGCAGTTCTTC.

This clonotype has only a few counts. The chain has TRBV20-1 and TRBJ2-7; 7 nucleotides agree with TRBD2. The CDR3 consists of 16 residues. Germline values: CDR1 DFQATT, CDR2 SNEGSKA (reference sequence). V was clipped by 0 bases and J by 5 bases; unmatched bases: 13. The CDR3 DNA is TGCAGTGCTAGAGATGGGGGGGATACAACTGCCCACGAGCAGTACTTC. This sequence encodes CSARDGGDTTAHEQYF.

CDR3 protein: CASSLASASGRWTGELFF. In DNA, the CDR3 is TGCGCCAGCAGCTTGGCCAGTGCTAGCGGGAGGTGGACCGGGGAGCTGTTTTTT. The chain joins TRBV5-1 to TRBJ2-2; 11 bases are shared with TRBD2. The trim removed 0 bases at V and 5 bases at J, leaving 9 bases unmatched. This CDR3 has 18 residues. Germline V gives CDR1 SGHRS, CDR2 YFSETQ.

This clonotype has a handful of counts. This sequence joins TRBV6-1 and TRBJ1-2; D is uncertain. Germline V gives CDR1 MNHNS, CDR2 SASEGT. Between the trimmed V and J ends, which lost 5 bases and 7 bases, there was a span of 8 bases. CDR3 size: 11 residues. The CDR3 region has the DNA TGTGCCAGCAGTAAAGGGATTGGCTACACCTTC. Its protein is CASSKGIGYTF.

V gene TRBV7-9 combines with J gene TRBJ1-6, with TRBD1 identical over 9 bases. Trimming cost V 2 bases and J 7 bases; bases outside gene matches: 6. This CDR3 contains 16 residues. CDR1 SEHNR and CDR2 FQNEAQ come from the germline V gene (reference sequence). The CDR3 sequence: CASSLSTGTGNSPLHF. Here the CDR3 DNA reads TGTGCCAGCAGCTTATCCACCGGGACAGGGAATTCACCCCTCCACTTT. Based on the CDR3 plus reference TRBV7-9 and TRBJ1-6, the full variable domain is DTGVSQNPRHKITKRGQNVTFRCDPISEHNRLYWYRQTLGQGPEFLTYFQNEAQLEKSRLLSDRFSAERPKGSFSTLEIQRTEQGDSAMYLCASSLSTGTGNSPLHFGNGTRLTVT.

This clonotype has more than one count but fewer than ten. The V gene is TRBV15, the J gene TRBJ1-5; weak D call: TRBD1 (6 bases). Trimming cost V 8 bases and J 4 bases, with 15 bases left between them. The CDR3 covers 14 residues. Germline V gene data show CDR1 as LNHNV and CDR2 as YYDKDF (reference sequence). CDR3 DNA: TGTGCCACCGGTTTAGGGGGTCGTAATCAGCCCCAGCATTTT. Amino acids: CATGLGGRNQPQHF.

This chain joins TRBV19 and TRBJ2-5; D gene ambiguous. The CDR3 length is 15 residues. CDR1 LNHDA and CDR2 SQIVND come from the germline V gene (reference sequence). Trimming removed 8 bases at V and 5 bases at J, with 21 bases between. The DNA of the CDR3 is TGTGCCAGTCAAACCTCCGGGTCCGCCGGGGAGACCCAGTACTTC. It is translated as CASQTSGSAGETQYF.